This T cell receptor beta chain stems from a study of early T cells in non-severe SARS-CoV-2 infection. As for the study in general: Chains from this unsorted whole-blood bulk RNA could not be paired.

The table lists this clonotype with many counts. No antigen is known for it. The CDR3 runs to 13 residues. V was shortened by 2 bases and J by 3 bases, with 7 bases between the two germline ends. Germline-derived CDR1 and CDR2 are KGHSH and LQKENI. Study observations and caveats: In VDJdb matching, anti-spike CD8 responses were favored while private and CD4 specificities went missing.

Individual cDNA molecules were tagged with unique molecular identifiers, the study reported. TCRdb called the 5' RACE reads again in MiXCR, with one record for every CDR3 protein. The sample lists 25,000 to 30,000 distinct CDR3 sequences, 4% to 4.5% seen once, with around 6% in the top ten. The chain combines TRBV18 with TRBJ1-1; D call uncertain. The sequencing input was whole blood. The sequence was obtained from an adult who was a healthcare worker with PCR-confirmed SARS-CoV-2 infection or an uninfected control (not recorded which). CDR3 sequence reads: CASSPRRDTEAFF. The DNA of the CDR3 is TGTGCCAGCTCACCAAGGCGGGACACTGAAGCTTTCTTT.